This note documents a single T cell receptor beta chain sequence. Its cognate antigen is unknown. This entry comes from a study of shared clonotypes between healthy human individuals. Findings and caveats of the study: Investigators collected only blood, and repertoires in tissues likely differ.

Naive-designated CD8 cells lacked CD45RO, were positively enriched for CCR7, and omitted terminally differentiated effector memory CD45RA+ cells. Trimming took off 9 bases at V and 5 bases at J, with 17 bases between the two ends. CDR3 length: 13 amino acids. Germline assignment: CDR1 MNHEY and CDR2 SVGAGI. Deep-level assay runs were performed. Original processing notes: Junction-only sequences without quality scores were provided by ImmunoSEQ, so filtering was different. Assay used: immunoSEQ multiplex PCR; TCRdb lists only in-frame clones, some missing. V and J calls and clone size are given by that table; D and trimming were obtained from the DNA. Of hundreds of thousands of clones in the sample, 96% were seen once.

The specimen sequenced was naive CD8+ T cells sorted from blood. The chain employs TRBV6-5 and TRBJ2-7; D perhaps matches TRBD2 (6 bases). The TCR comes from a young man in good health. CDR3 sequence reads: CASRALPSDEQYF. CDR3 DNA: TGTGCCAGTAGAGCCCTCCCTAGCGACGAGCAGTACTTC.